Presented here are 23 T cell receptor beta chains from one specimen sequenced in a study of cytomegalovirus exposure and HLA in healthy donors. Primers included in the PCR were 60 Vbeta and 13 Jbeta primers. The protocol was immunoSEQ multiplex PCR, while the TCRdb copy is restricted to in-frame clones and leaves out a portion. Of fewer than 140,000 clones in the sample, under 80% were seen once. The sample comprised PBMCs. The receptors here all came from a man aged 55 to 70 in good health and CMV-seronegative.

This chain links TRBV25-1 with TRBJ2-5; a weak D match, TRBD1 (5 bases). Trimming stripped 7 bases from V and 2 bases from J, with 14 bases between. Germline CDR1 is MGHDK and CDR2 is SYGVNS. The CDR3 is 14 residues long. The CDR3 coding sequence is TGTGCCAGCATACCCTCAGGGCCGCAAGAGACCCAGTACTTC. It yields the protein CASIPSGPQETQYF.

This clone was counted once. The gene calls are TRBV9 and TRBJ2-1; 8 positions match TRBD2. V lost 0 bases and J lost 1; bases outside the gene matches: 6. This CDR3 is built from 17 residues. CDR1 and CDR2 (germline): SGDLS, YYNGEE. The CDR3 DNA follows: TGTGCCAGCAGCGTAGGCGGTAGCGGGGCATCCTACAATGAGCAGTTCTTC. It yields the protein CASSVGGSGASYNEQFF.

Turning to this clone: At the DNA level, this CDR3 is encoded by other sequences in the same sample as well. V gene TRBV5-1 combines with J gene TRBJ1-4; no clear D gene. This CDR3 comprises 15 residues. Germline V gene lookup returns CDR1 SGHRS and CDR2 YFSETQ. V lost 0 bases and J lost 0, with 6 bases in between. CDR3 in amino acids: CASSLGAATNEKLFF. In nucleotides, the CDR3 is TGCGCCAGCAGCTTGGGGGCTGCAACTAATGAAAAACTGTTTTTT.

This sequence joins TRBV18 and TRBJ1-1, with D maybe TRBD1 (6 bases). CDR1 is KGHSH, CDR2 LQKENI, per germline. The V end was cut by 3 bases, the J end by 1 base, with 12 bases between. The CDR3 extends over 15 amino acids. CDR3 protein: CASSPTDSWNTEAFF. The CDR3 DNA is TGTGCCAGCTCACCCACGGACAGTTGGAACACTGAAGCTTTCTTT.

This clone has just a few counts. This chain connects TRBV27 to TRBJ2-5; 12 positions agree with TRBD2. The V gene's germline CDR1 is MNHEY and CDR2 SMNVEV (reference sequence). This CDR3 comprises 19 residues. Trimming cost V 1 base and J 0 bases; bases outside gene matches: 9. The CDR3 DNA sequence: TGTGCCAGCAGTTTATGGGCTAGCGGGGGGGCCGAGTACCAAGAGACCCAGTACTTC. Amino acids: CASSLWASGGAEYQETQYF.

The V call is TRBV19, the J call TRBJ1-4, with TRBD1 identical over 10 bases. The V gene end was trimmed by 10 bases and the J gene end by 3 bases; junction bases not matched to a gene: 14. The CDR3 length is 17 residues. Germline CDR1 LNHDA, CDR2 SQIVND (reference sequence). CDR3 nucleotides: TGTGCCACCCGGGACAGGGGTAGAGGGTACGCTAATGAAAAACTGTTTTTT. Its protein is CATRDRGRGYANEKLFF.

This clone was seen a few times. This chain joins TRBV6-6 and TRBJ1-4; 8 nucleotides match TRBD1. CDR3 length equals 14 residues. The J segment lost 8 bases and the V segment lost 5 bases, leaving 7 bases of the junction unmatched. Germline assignment: CDR1 MNHNY and CDR2 SVGAGI (reference sequence). The CDR3 loop reads CASSPGGAGEKLFF. CDR3 DNA: TGTGCCAGCAGTCCAGGGGGCGCAGGGGAAAAACTGTTTTTT.

This sequence joins TRBV10-2 and TRBJ2-5, with TRBD1 identical over 10 bases. Germline CDR1 WSHSY, CDR2 SAAADI. This CDR3 region has 15 residues. Trimming took 3 bases from V and 5 from J; bases not matched to a gene: 6. CDR3 sequence reads: CASSEGTGEVETQYF. CDR3 in DNA: TGCGCCAGCAGTGAAGGGACAGGGGAGGTGGAGACCCAGTACTTC.

V is TRBV25-1 and J is TRBJ2-1, with 7 bases fitting TRBD1. CDR3 length equals 18 residues. CDR1 is MGHDK and CDR2 is SYGVNS in the germline V gene. The junction had 10 bases not matched to a gene; V was cut back by 1 base and J by 1 base. CDR3 protein: CASSELGVRTGSYNEQFF. CDR3 sequence (DNA): TGTGCCAGCAGTGAATTAGGAGTGCGGACAGGTTCCTACAATGAGCAGTTCTTC. Full variable domain (remainder filled in from reference TRBV25-1 and TRBJ2-1): EADIYQTPRYLVIGTGKKITLECSQTMGHDKMYWYQQDPGMELHLIHYSYGVNSTEKGDLSSESTVSRIRTEHFPLTLESARPSHTSQYLCASSELGVRTGSYNEQFFGPGTRLTVL.

This rearrangement joins TRBV5-1 to TRBJ1-1, with a tentative D call TRBD1 (6 bases). Deletions cut 3 bases from V and 6 bases from J, with 12 bases between. Germline V gene data show CDR1 as SGHRS and CDR2 as YFSETQ. This CDR3 has 13 residues. The CDR3 spells CASSYGGAAEAFF. In DNA, the CDR3 is TGCGCCAGCAGCTACGGGGGGGCCGCTGAAGCTTTCTTT.

The rearrangement links TRBV27 to TRBJ1-1; a weak D match, TRBD1 (5 bases). Trimming took off 1 base at V and 4 bases at J, with 10 bases between the two ends. Germline CDR1 MNHEY, CDR2 SMNVEV (reference sequence). There are 14 residues in the CDR3. In DNA form, the CDR3 reads TGTGCCAGCAGTTTATTGGGGGGGAGCACTGAAGCTTTCTTT. It specifies CASSLLGGSTEAFF.

This clone was found a few times. This chain uses TRBV9 with TRBJ2-3, with 7 bases that match TRBD2. The CDR3 contains 17 residues. Germline CDR1 reads SGDLS; CDR2 reads YYNGEE. V gave up 0 bases and J gave up 5 bases; unmatched junction bases: 12. CDR3 loop: CASSVEPLGGGGDTQYF. CDR3 DNA sequence: TGTGCCAGCAGCGTAGAGCCCCTTGGCGGGGGAGGAGATACGCAGTATTTT.

The chain employs TRBV19 and TRBJ1-2; 7 nucleotides align to TRBD1. There are 14 residues in the CDR3. The ends lost 10 bases at V and 0 bases at J; junction bases unmatched: 8. Germline assignment: CDR1 LNHDA and CDR2 SQIVND (reference sequence). The CDR3 loop reads CATRRQGPNYGYTF. DNA for the CDR3: TGTGCCACCCGGAGACAGGGTCCTAACTATGGCTACACCTTC.

The chain joins TRBV4-2 to TRBJ2-2; possible D gene TRBD2, 5 bases. Trimming pared 1 base from V and 4 bases from J, leaving 7 bases between. Germline CDR1 reads LGHNA; CDR2 reads YNFKEQ. The CDR3 contains 14 residues. CDR3 nucleotide sequence: TGTGCCAGCAGCCAAGGAGGGAGCACCGGGGAGCTGTTTTTT. It yields the protein CASSQGGSTGELFF.

V is TRBV19 and J is TRBJ2-5, with a weak D call TRBD1 (5 bases). Germline V gene sequence: CDR1 LNHDA, CDR2 SQIVND (reference sequence). Deletions cut 5 bases from V and 2 bases from J, with 15 bases between. The CDR3 is made up of 15 amino acids. The CDR3 spells CASSAGKSRQETQYF. The CDR3, as DNA: TGTGCCAGTAGTGCAGGGAAGTCGAGGCAAGAGACCCAGTACTTC. Supplemented by reference TRBV19 and TRBJ2-5, the full variable domain reads DGGITQSPKYLFRKEGQNVTLSCEQNLNHDAMYWYRQDPGQGLRLIYYSQIVNDFQKGDIAEGYSVSREKKESFPLTVTSAQKNPTAFYLCASSAGKSRQETQYFGPGTRLLVL.

The gene calls are TRBV7-2 and TRBJ2-1, with D perhaps TRBD1 (6 bases). Germline CDR1 and CDR2: SGHTA and FQGNSA. The CDR3 length is 13 residues. V was shortened by 7 bases and J by 10 bases, with 17 bases between the two germline ends. CDR3 sequence: CASIRQQGMEQFF. CDR3 DNA: TGTGCCAGCATCCGCCAACAGGGCATGGAGCAGTTCTTC.

The CDR3 nucleotides are TGTGCCAGCAGCACCCAGGGTAATTCACCCCTCCACTTT. Protein product: CASSTQGNSPLHF. The gene calls are TRBV9 and TRBJ1-6; D might be TRBD1 (5 bases). Trimming removed 4 bases at V and 6 bases at J, with 8 bases between. The V gene's germline CDR1 is SGDLS and CDR2 YYNGEE. This CDR3 is built from 13 residues.

The V and J genes are TRBV7-9 and TRBJ2-7; 14 nucleotides match TRBD2. This CDR3 region has 16 residues. J lost 2 bases, V lost 4 bases, and 4 bases had no gene match. Germline values: CDR1 SEHNR, CDR2 FQNEAQ (reference sequence). CDR3 bases: TGTGCCAGCAGCTCGGGACTAGCGGGGGACCCCTACGAGCAGTACTTC. Translation gives CASSSGLAGDPYEQYF. Complete variable domain (other parts from reference TRBV7-9 and TRBJ2-7): DTGVSQNPRHKITKRGQNVTFRCDPISEHNRLYWYRQTLGQGPEFLTYFQNEAQLEKSRLLSDRFSAERPKGSFSTLEIQRTEQGDSAMYLCASSSGLAGDPYEQYFGPGTRLTVT.

V is TRBV7-2 and J is TRBJ2-7; tentative D call: TRBD1 (6 bases). Germline CDR1 and CDR2: SGHTA and FQGNSA. The CDR3 loop spans 14 amino acids. Between the trimmed V and J ends, which lost 1 base and 2 bases, there was a span of 9 bases. Here the CDR3 reads CASSLEGVTYEQYF. The CDR3, as DNA: TGTGCCAGCAGCTTAGAGGGGGTTACCTACGAGCAGTACTTC. Full variable domain (rest looked up from reference TRBV7-2 and TRBJ2-7): GAGVSQSPSNKVTEKGKDVELRCDPISGHTALYWYRQSLGQGLEFLIYFQGNSAPDKSGLPSDRFSAERTGGSVSTLTIQRTQQEDSAVYLCASSLEGVTYEQYFGPGTRLTVT.

This clone occurred once. The chain is built from TRBV4-3 and TRBJ1-2, with 10 bases that match TRBD1. The length of the CDR3 is 13 residues. The V gene end was trimmed by 5 bases and the J gene end by 4 bases; junction bases not matched to a gene: 1. Germline V gives CDR1 LGHNA, CDR2 YSLEER. This CDR3 is CASSWTGGYGYTF. The CDR3 DNA sequence: TGCGCCAGCAGCTGGACAGGGGGCTATGGCTACACCTTC.

This rearrangement joins TRBV7-9 to TRBJ1-1; 8 nucleotides align to TRBD1. V was pared by 5 bases and J by 0 bases, with 11 bases of the junction left unmatched. Germline V lookup: CDR1 SEHNR, CDR2 FQNEAQ (reference sequence). CDR3 length equals 17 residues. The CDR3 DNA is TGTGCCAGCAGCAACCGGGGTACAGGGGGTGTGAACACTGAAGCTTTCTTT. Translation gives CASSNRGTGGVNTEAFF.

This clone was recorded only once. V and J are TRBV6-5 and TRBJ1-1, with D maybe TRBD1 (6 bases). V was trimmed by 4 bases and J by 0 bases, leaving 15 bases between them. Germline values: CDR1 MNHEY, CDR2 SVGAGI. The CDR3 totals 16 residues. CDR3 region: CASSSGGLGMNTEAFF. In DNA form, the CDR3 reads TGTGCCAGCAGTTCCGGGGGGCTTGGAATGAACACTGAAGCTTTCTTT.

In DNA, the CDR3 is TGTGCCAGCAGTTTAATGCAGGGTAGCTATGGCTACACCTTC. Translating gives CASSLMQGSYGYTF. The chain recombines TRBV28 with TRBJ1-2, with a weak D call TRBD1 (5 bases). Trimming stripped 2 bases from V and 4 bases from J, with 11 bases between. The length of the CDR3 is 14 residues. Per the germline V gene, CDR1 is MDHEN and CDR2 is SYDVKM.